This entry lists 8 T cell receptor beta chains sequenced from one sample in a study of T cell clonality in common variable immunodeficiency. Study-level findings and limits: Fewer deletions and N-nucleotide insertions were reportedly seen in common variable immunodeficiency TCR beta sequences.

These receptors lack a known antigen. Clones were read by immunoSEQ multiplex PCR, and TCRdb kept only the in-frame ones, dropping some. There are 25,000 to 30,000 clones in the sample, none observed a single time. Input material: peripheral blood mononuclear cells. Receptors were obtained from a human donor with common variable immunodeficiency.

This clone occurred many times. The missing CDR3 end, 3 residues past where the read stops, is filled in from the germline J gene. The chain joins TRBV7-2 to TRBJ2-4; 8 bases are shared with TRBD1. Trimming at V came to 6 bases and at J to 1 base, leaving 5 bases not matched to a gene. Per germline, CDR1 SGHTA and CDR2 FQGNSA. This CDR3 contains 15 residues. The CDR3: CASRDRGAAKNIQYF. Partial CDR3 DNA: TGTGCCAGCAGAGACAGGGGTGCGGCCAAAAACATT.

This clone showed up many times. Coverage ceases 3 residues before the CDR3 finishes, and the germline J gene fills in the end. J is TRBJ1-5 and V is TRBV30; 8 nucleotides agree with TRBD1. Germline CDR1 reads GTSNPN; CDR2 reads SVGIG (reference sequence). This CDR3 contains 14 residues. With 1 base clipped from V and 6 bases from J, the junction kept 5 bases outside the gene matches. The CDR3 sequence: CAWSGDRGGQPQHF. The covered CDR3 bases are TGTGCCTGGAGTGGAGACAGGGGAGGTCAGCCC.

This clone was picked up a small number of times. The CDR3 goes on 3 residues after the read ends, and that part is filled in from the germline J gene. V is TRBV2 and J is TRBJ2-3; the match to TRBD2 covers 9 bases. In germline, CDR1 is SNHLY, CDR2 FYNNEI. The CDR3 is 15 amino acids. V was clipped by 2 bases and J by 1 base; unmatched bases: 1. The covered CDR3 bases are TGTGCCAGCAGTGAATCTAGCGGGGGCACAGATACG. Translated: CASSESSGGTDT. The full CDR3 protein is CASSESSGGTDTQYF.

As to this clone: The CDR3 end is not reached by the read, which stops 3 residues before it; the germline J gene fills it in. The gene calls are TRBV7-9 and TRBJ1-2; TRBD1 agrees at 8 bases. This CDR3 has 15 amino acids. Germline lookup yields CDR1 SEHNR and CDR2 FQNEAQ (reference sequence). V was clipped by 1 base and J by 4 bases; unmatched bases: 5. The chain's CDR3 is CASSLGSGGVYGYTF. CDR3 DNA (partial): TGTGCCAGCAGCTTAGGATCAGGGGGCGTCTATGGC.

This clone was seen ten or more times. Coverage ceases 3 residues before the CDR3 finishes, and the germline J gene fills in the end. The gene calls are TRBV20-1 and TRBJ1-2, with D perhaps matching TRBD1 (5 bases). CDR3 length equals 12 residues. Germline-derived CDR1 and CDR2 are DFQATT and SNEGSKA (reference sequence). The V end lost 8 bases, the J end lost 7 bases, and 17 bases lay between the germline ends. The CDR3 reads CSTEAGQGGYTF. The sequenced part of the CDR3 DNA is TGCAGTACTGAGGCAGGGCAGGGTGGC.

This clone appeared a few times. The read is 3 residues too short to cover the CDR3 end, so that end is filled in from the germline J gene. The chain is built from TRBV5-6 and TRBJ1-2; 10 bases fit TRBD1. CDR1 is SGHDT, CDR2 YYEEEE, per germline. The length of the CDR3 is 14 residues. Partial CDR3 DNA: TGTGCCAGCAGCTCGACAGGGGGCGGATGGGGC. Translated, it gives CASSSTGGGWG. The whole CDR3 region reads CASSSTGGGWGYTF.

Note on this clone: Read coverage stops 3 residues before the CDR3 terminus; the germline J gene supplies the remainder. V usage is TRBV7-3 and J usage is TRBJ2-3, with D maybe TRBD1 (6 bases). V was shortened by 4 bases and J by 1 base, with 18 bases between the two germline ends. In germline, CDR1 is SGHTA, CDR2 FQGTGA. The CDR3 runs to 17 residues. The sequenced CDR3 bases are TGTGCCAGCAGCTCCTATGGGGGCTCGTCGGGCACAGATACG. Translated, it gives CASSSYGGSSGTDT. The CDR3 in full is CASSSYGGSSGTDTQYF. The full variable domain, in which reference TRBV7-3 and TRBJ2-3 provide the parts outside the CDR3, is GAGVSQTPSNKVTEKGKYVELRCDPISGHTALYWYRQSLGQGPEFLIYFQGTGAADDSGLPNDRFFAVRPEGSVSTLKIQRTERGDSAVYLCASSSYGGSSGTDTQYFGPGTRLTVL.

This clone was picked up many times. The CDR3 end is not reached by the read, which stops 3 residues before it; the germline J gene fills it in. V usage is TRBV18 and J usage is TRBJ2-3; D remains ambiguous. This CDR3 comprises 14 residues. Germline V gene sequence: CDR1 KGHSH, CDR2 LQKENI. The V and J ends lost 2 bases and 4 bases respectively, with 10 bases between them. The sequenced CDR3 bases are TGTGCCAGCTCACCAGCCATTGAGGCAGATACG. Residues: CASSPAIEADT. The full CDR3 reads CASSPAIEADTQYF.